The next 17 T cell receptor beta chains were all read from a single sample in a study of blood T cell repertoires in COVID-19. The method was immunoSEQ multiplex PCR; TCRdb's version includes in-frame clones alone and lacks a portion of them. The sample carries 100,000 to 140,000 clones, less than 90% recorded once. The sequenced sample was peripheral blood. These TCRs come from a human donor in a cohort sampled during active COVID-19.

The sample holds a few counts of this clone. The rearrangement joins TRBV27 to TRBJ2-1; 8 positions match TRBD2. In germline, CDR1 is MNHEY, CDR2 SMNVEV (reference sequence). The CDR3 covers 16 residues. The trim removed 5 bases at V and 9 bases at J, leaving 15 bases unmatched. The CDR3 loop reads CASSPRGSGTVAEQFF. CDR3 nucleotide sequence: TGTGCCAGCAGTCCCCGGGGTAGCGGGACTGTCGCTGAGCAGTTCTTC.

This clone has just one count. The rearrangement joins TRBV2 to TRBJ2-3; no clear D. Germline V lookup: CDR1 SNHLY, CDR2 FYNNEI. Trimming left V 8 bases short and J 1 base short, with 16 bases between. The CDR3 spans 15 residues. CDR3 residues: CASLPTVVGTDTQYF. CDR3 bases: TGTGCCAGCCTTCCTACCGTGGTTGGCACAGATACGCAGTATTTT.

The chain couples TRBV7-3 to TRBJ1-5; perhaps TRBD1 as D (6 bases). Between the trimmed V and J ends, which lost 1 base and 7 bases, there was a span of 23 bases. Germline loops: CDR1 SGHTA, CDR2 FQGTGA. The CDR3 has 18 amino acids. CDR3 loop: CASSLNLEQGKGPQPQHF. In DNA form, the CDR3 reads TGTGCCAGCAGCTTAAATCTCGAACAGGGAAAGGGCCCACAGCCCCAGCATTTT.

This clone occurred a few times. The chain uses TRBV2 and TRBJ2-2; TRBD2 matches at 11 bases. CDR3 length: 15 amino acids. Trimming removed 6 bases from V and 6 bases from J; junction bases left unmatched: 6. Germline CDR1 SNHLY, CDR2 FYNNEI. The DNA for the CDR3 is TGTGCCAGCAGCCAACTAGCGGGAGCGGCCGGGGAGCTGTTTTTT. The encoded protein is CASSQLAGAAGELFF.

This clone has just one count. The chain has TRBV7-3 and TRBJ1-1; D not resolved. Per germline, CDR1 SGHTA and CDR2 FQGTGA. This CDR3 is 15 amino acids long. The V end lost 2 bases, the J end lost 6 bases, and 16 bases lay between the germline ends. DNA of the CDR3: TGTGCCAGCAGCTTAGGATCGGCGAGGTCCTCTGAAGCTTTCTTT. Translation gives CASSLGSARSSEAFF.

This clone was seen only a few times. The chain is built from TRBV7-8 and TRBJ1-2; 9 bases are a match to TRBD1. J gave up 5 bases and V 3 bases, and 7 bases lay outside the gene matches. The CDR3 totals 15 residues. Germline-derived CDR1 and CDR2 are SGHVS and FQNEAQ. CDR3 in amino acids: CASSLTSGQGYGYTF. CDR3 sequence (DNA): TGTGCCAGCAGCTTGACTTCGGGACAGGGTTATGGCTACACCTTC.

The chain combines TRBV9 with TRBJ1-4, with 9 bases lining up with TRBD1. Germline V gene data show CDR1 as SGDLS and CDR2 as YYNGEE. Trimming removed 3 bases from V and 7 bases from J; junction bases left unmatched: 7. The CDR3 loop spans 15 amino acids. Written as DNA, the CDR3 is TGTGCCAGCAGCGCCGGACAGGGGTGGGGTGAAAAACTGTTTTTT. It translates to CASSAGQGWGEKLFF.

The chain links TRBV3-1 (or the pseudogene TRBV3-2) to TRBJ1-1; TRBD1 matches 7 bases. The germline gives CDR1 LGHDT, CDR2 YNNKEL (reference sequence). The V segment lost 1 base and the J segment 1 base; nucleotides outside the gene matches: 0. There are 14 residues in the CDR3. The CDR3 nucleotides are TGTGCCAGCAGCCAAGGGACAGGGAACACTGAAGCTTTCTTT. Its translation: CASSQGTGNTEAFF.

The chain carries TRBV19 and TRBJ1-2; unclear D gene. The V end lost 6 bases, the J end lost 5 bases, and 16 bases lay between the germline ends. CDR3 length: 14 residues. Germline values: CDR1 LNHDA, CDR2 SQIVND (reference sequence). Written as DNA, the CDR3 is TGTGCCAGTAGCTCCATGGGCCCCTCATATGGCTACACCTTC. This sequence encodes CASSSMGPSYGYTF. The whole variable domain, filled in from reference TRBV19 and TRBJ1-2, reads DGGITQSPKYLFRKEGQNVTLSCEQNLNHDAMYWYRQDPGQGLRLIYYSQIVNDFQKGDIAEGYSVSREKKESFPLTVTSAQKNPTAFYLCASSSMGPSYGYTFGSGTRLTVV.

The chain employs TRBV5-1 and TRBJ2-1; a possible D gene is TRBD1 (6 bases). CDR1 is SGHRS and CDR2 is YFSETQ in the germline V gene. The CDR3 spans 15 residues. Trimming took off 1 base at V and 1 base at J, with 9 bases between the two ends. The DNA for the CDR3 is TGCGCCAGCAGCTTGAAAGGGGGATCCTACAATGAGCAGTTCTTC. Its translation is CASSLKGGSYNEQFF.

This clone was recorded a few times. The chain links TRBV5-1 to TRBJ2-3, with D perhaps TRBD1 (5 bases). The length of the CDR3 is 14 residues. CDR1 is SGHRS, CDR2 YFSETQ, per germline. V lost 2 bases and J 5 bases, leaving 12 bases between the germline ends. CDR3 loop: CASSLRGQEDTQYF. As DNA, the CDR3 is TGCGCCAGCAGCTTAAGGGGTCAGGAAGATACGCAGTATTTT.

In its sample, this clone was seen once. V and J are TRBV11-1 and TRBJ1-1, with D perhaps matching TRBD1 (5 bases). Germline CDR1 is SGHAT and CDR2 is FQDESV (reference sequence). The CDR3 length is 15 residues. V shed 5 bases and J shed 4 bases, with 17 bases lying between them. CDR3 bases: TGTGCCAGCAGCCCGGCCGGGGGGTTAGGCACTGAAGCTTTCTTT. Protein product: CASSPAGGLGTEAFF. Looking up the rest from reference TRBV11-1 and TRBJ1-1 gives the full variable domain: EAEVAQSPRYKITEKSQAVAFWCDPISGHATLYWYRQILGQGPELLVQFQDESVVDDSQLPKDRFSAERLKGVDSTLKIQPAELGDSAMYLCASSPAGGLGTEAFFGQGTRLTVV.

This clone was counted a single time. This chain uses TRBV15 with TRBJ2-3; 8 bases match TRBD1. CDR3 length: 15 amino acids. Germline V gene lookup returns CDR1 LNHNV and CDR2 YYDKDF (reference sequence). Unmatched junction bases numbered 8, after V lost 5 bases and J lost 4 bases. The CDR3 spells CATSLRQGISDTQYF. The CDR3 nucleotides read TGTGCCACCAGCTTAAGACAGGGGATTTCAGATACGCAGTATTTT.

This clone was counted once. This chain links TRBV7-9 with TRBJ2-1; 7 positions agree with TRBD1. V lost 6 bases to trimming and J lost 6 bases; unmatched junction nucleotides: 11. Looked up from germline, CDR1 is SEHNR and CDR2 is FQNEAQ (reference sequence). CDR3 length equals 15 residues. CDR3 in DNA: TGTGCCAGCAGTATCCGGGACAGTCAGTCCAATGAGCAGTTCTTC. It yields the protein CASSIRDSQSNEQFF.

The CDR3: CASSLRRGETQYF. CDR3 sequence (DNA): TGTGCCAGCAGTTTAAGGAGGGGAGAGACCCAGTACTTC. The rearrangement uses TRBV12-3 or TRBV12-4 and TRBJ2-5, with D perhaps TRBD2 (6 bases). The CDR3 loop spans 13 amino acids. V shed 2 bases and J shed 4 bases, with 8 bases lying between them.

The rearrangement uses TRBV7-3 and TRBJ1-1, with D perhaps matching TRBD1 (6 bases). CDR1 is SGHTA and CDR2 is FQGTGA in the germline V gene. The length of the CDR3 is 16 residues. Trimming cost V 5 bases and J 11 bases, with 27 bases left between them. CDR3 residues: CASSPQPAGRGVNAFF. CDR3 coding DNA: TGTGCCAGCAGCCCCCAGCCCGCCGGCAGGGGAGTAAATGCTTTCTTT.

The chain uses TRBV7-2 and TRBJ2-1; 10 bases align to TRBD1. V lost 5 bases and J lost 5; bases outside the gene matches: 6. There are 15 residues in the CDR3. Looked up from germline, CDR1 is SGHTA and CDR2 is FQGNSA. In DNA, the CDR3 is TGTGCCAGCAGCCCACGGACAGGGGGTCACAATGAGCAGTTCTTC. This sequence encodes CASSPRTGGHNEQFF.